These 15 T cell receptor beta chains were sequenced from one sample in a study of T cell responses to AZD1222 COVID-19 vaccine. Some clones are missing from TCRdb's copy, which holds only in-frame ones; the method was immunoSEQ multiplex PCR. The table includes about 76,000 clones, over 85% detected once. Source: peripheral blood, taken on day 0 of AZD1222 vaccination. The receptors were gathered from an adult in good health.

CDR3 nucleotides: TGTGCCACCAGCGCCTCAATGGGTGGAACTGAAGCTTTCTTT. It is translated as CATSASMGGTEAFF. J is TRBJ1-1 and V is TRBV15; D call uncertain. The germline V gene encodes CDR1 LNHNV and CDR2 YYDKDF (reference sequence). V lost 5 bases to trimming and J lost 5 bases, with 15 bases between them. This CDR3 comprises 14 residues. The variable domain in full, with the rest retrieved from reference TRBV15 and TRBJ1-1, is DAMVIQNPRYQVTQFGKPVTLSCSQTLNHNVMYWYQQKSSQAPKLLFHYYDKDFNNEADTPDNFQSRRPNTSFCFLDIRSPGLGDTAMYLCATSASMGGTEAFFGQGTRLTVV.

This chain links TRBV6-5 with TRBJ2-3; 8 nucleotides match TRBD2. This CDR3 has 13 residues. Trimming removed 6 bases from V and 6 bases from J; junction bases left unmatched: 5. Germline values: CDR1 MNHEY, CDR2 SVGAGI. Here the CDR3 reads CASSSGGGDTQYF. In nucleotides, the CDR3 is TGTGCCAGCAGCAGCGGGGGAGGGGATACGCAGTATTTT.

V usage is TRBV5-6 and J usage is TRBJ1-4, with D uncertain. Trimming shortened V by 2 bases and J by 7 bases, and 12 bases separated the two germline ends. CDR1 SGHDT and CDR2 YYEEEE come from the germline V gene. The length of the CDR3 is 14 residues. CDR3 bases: TGTGCCAGCAGCTTCGTGGGAGGACCTGAAAAACTGTTTTTT. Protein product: CASSFVGGPEKLFF. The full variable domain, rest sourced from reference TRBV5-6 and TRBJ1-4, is DAGVTQSPTHLIKTRGQQVTLRCSPKSGHDTVSWYQQALGQGPQFIFQYYEEEERQRGNFPDRFSGHQFPNYSSELNVNALLLGDSALYLCASSFVGGPEKLFFGSGTQLSVL.

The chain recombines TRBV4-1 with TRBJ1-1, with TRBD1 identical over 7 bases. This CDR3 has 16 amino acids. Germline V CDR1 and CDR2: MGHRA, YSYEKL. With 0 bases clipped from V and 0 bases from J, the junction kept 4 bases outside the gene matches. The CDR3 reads CASSQDFGQVNTEAFF. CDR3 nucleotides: TGCGCCAGCAGCCAAGATTTCGGACAGGTGAACACTGAAGCTTTCTTT.

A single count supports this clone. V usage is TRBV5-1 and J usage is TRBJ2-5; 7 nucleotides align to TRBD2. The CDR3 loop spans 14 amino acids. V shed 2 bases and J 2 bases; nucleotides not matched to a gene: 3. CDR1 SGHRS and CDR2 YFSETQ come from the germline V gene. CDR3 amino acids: CASSFPGGQETQYF. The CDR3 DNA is TGCGCCAGCAGCTTCCCGGGGGGTCAAGAGACCCAGTACTTC.

In DNA form, the CDR3 reads TGTGCCTGGAGTGTACAAGCTGGGGAGACCCAGTACTTC. Protein: CAWSVQAGETQYF. V usage is TRBV30 and J usage is TRBJ2-5; D ambiguous. Trimming took off 0 bases at V and 5 bases at J, with 10 bases between the two ends. The germline gives CDR1 GTSNPN, CDR2 SVGIG (reference sequence). The CDR3 runs 13 residues.

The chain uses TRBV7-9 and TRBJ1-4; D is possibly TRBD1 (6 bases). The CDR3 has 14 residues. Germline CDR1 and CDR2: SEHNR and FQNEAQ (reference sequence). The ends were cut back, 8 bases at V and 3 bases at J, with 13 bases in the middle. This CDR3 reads CASARGGPNEKLFF. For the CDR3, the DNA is TGTGCCAGCGCCCGAGGGGGGCCTAATGAAAAACTGTTTTTT.

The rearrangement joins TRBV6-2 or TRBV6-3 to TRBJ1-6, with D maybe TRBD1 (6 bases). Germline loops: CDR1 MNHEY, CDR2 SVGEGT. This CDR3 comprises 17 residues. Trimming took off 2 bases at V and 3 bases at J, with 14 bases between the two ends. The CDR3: CASSYGTGLYYNSPLHF. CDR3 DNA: TGTGCCAGCAGTTACGGAACAGGGCTCTACTATAATTCACCCCTCCACTTT.

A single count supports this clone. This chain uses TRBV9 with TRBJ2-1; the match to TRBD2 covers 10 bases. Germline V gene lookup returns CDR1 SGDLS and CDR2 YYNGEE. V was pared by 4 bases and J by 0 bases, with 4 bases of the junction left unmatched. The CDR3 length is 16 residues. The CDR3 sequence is CASSSSGGVSYNEQFF. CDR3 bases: TGTGCCAGCAGCTCTAGCGGGGGCGTCTCCTACAATGAGCAGTTCTTC.

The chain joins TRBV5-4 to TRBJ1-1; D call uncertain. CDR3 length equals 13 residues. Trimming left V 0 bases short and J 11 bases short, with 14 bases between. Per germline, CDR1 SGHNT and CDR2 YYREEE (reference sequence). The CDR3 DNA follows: TGTGCCAGCAGCTTGGATCTCTCGTTGGATGCTTTCTTT. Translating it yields CASSLDLSLDAFF. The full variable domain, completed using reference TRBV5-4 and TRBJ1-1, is ETGVTQSPTHLIKTRGQQVTLRCSSQSGHNTVSWYQQALGQGPQFIFQYYREEENGRGNFPPRFSGLQFPNYSSELNVNALELDDSALYLCASSLDLSLDAFFGQGTRLTVV.

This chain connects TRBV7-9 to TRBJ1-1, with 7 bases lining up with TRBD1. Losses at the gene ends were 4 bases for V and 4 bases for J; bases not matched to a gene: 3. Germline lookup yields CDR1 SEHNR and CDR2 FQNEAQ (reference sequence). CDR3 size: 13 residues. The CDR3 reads CASSSGQATEAFF. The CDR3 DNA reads TGTGCCAGCAGCTCCGGACAGGCCACTGAAGCTTTCTTT.

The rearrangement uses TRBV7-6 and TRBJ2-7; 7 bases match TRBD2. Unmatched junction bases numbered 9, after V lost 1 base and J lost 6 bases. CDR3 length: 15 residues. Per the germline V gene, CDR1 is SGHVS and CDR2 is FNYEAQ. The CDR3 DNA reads TGTGCCAGCAGCTTAGTCGGCGGGAGTAGCGGCGAGCAGTACTTC. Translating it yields CASSLVGGSSGEQYF.

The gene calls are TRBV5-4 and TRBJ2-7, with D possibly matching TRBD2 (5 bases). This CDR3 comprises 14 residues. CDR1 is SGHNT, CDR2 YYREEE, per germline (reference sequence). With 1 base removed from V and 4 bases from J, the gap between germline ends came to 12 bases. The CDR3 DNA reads TGTGCCAGCAGCTTGAAAAGCGGCAATTACGAGCAGTACTTC. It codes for CASSLKSGNYEQYF. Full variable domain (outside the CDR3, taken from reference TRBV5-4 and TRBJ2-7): ETGVTQSPTHLIKTRGQQVTLRCSSQSGHNTVSWYQQALGQGPQFIFQYYREEENGRGNFPPRFSGLQFPNYSSELNVNALELDDSALYLCASSLKSGNYEQYFGPGTRLTVT.

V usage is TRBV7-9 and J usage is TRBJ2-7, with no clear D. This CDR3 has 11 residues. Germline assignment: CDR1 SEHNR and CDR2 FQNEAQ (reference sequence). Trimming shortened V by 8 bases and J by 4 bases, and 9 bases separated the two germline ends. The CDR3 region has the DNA TGTGCCAGCCTGGTAGAATACGAGCAGTACTTC. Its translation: CASLVEYEQYF.

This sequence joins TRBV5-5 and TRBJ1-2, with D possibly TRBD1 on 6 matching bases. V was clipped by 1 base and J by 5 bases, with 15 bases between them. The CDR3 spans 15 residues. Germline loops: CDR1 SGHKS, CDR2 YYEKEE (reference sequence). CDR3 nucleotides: TGTGCCAGCAGCTTGACAGGGCCGCCATCTTATGGCTACACCTTC. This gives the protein CASSLTGPPSYGYTF.